Following are 19 T cell receptor beta chains from one sample sequenced in a study of cytotoxic CD8 clonotypes in ibrutinib-treated CLL. Some clones are missing from TCRdb's copy, which holds only in-frame ones; the method was immunoSEQ multiplex PCR. Of some 10,000 clones in the sample, around three quarters were seen once. The sample consisted of PBMCs, taken at disease progression, from a patient treated with ibrutinib. The source of these receptors is a human donor with chronic lymphocytic leukemia.

The chain uses TRBV11-3 and TRBJ2-1; D not resolved. V was cut by 5 bases and J by 7 bases, with 12 bases left in between. The CDR3 totals 13 residues. Germline loops: CDR1 SGHNT, CDR2 YENEEA. For the CDR3, the DNA is TGTGCCAGCAGCACACCACCAGCGAATGAGCAGTTCTTC. It codes for CASSTPPANEQFF. Supplemented by reference TRBV11-3 and TRBJ2-1, the full variable domain reads EAGVVQSPRYKIIEKKQPVAFWCNPISGHNTLYWYLQNLGQGPELLIRYENEEAVDDSQLPKDRFSAERLKGVDSTLKIQPAELGDSAVYLCASSTPPANEQFFGPGTRLTVL.

J is TRBJ1-1 and V is TRBV7-2; D is undetermined. The CDR3 has 14 amino acids. V was trimmed by 3 bases and J by 5 bases, leaving 13 bases between them. The germline V gene encodes CDR1 SGHTA and CDR2 FQGNSA. The CDR3 here is CASSFGPSDTEAFF. The CDR3 region has the DNA TGTGCCAGCAGCTTTGGGCCCTCTGATACTGAAGCTTTCTTT.

This rearrangement joins TRBV7-2 to TRBJ2-4; maybe TRBD2 (5 bases). V was shortened by 6 bases and J by 0 bases, with 15 bases between the two germline ends. The germline V gene encodes CDR1 SGHTA and CDR2 FQGNSA. The CDR3 consists of 16 residues. The CDR3 here is CASSPTGKIAKNIQYF. The CDR3 bases are TGTGCCAGCAGTCCAACGGGGAAAATAGCCAAAAACATTCAGTACTTC.

This clone has a handful of counts. The chain links TRBV11-3 to TRBJ2-7; D is possibly TRBD1 or TRBD2 (7 bases each). V lost 4 bases and J 2 bases, leaving 18 bases between the germline ends. Germline CDR1 SGHNT, CDR2 YENEEA. The CDR3 loop spans 16 amino acids. In nucleotides, the CDR3 is TGTGCCAGCAGCTCGGCCGGGACAGCGGGAACCTACGAGCAGTACTTC. It codes for CASSSAGTAGTYEQYF.

The chain is built from TRBV7-2 and TRBJ1-2; 10 bases align to TRBD1. Losses at the gene ends were 5 bases for V and 4 bases for J; bases not matched to a gene: 7. The CDR3 contains 15 residues. Germline V gene data show CDR1 as SGHTA and CDR2 as FQGNSA. The CDR3 is CASSASGTGVYGYTF. The CDR3 nucleotides are TGTGCCAGCAGCGCCTCCGGGACAGGGGTCTATGGCTACACCTTC.

The chain carries TRBV11-2 and TRBJ1-1; D is possibly TRBD1 (5 bases). From germline, CDR1 is SGHAT and CDR2 FQNNGV. Between the trimmed V and J ends, which lost 5 bases and 4 bases, there was a span of 14 bases. The CDR3 is 14 amino acids. CDR3 sequence (DNA): TGTGCCAGCAGCCCTTCGGACATACTCACTGAAGCTTTCTTT. This gives the protein CASSPSDILTEAFF. The entire variable domain, with the rest obtained from reference TRBV11-2 and TRBJ1-1, is as follows: EAGVAQSPRYKIIEKRQSVAFWCNPISGHATLYWYQQILGQGPKLLIQFQNNGVVDDSQLPKDRFSAERLKGVDSTLKIQPAKLEDSAVYLCASSPSDILTEAFFGQGTRLTVV.

The gene calls are TRBV29-1 and TRBJ1-4; 7 nucleotides align to TRBD1. V lost 6 bases to trimming and J lost 5 bases; unmatched junction nucleotides: 6. This CDR3 spans 13 amino acids. CDR1 SQVTM and CDR2 ANQGSEA come from the germline V gene. In DNA, the CDR3 is TGCAGCGTCAGGGGGGCAGGGAATGAAAAACTGTTTTTT. It yields the protein CSVRGAGNEKLFF.

This clone was recorded once. The gene calls are TRBV14 and TRBJ1-2; 7 nucleotides match TRBD1. V gave up 2 bases and J gave up 2 bases; unmatched junction bases: 8. The CDR3 has 16 residues. Germline V gene lookup returns CDR1 SGHDN and CDR2 FVKESK. The CDR3 region is CASSQIGPGQNYGYTF. CDR3 bases: TGTGCCAGCAGCCAAATTGGACCGGGACAGAACTATGGCTACACCTTC. The full variable domain, its missing parts supplied by reference TRBV14 and TRBJ1-2, is EAGVTQFPSHSVIEKGQTVTLRCDPISGHDNLYWYRRVMGKEIKFLLHFVKESKQDESGMPNNRFLAERTGGTYSTLKVQPAELEDSGVYFCASSQIGPGQNYGYTFGSGTRLTVV.

The genes are TRBV2 and TRBJ2-1, with 12 bases that match TRBD2. The CDR3 is 17 amino acids. Germline V gene data show CDR1 as SNHLY and CDR2 as FYNNEI. J gave up 7 bases and V 6 bases, and 13 bases lay outside the gene matches. CDR3 region: CASRSDLGLAGLNEQFF. The CDR3 DNA follows: TGTGCCAGCAGGTCCGATCTCGGACTAGCGGGATTGAATGAGCAGTTCTTC.

This rearrangement joins TRBV29-1 to TRBJ2-3; D could derive from TRBD1 or TRBD2 (5 bases each). CDR1 is SQVTM and CDR2 is ANQGSEA in the germline V gene. The CDR3 is 14 amino acids. Trimming cost V 5 bases and J 5 bases, with 17 bases left between them. CDR3 sequence reads: CSVLDWGFGDTQYF. The CDR3 DNA follows: TGCAGCGTTCTCGACTGGGGGTTCGGAGATACGCAGTATTTT.

This chain links TRBV15 with TRBJ2-4; a weak D match, TRBD2 (5 bases). The V end lost 5 bases, the J end lost 0 bases, and 14 bases lay between the germline ends. This CDR3 is built from 16 residues. CDR1 is LNHNV and CDR2 is YYDKDF in the germline V gene (reference sequence). CDR3 DNA sequence: TGTGCCACCAGCGAGCGGATAACTTCAGCCAAAAACATTCAGTACTTC. Residues: CATSERITSAKNIQYF. The full variable domain, completed using reference TRBV15 and TRBJ2-4, is DAMVIQNPRYQVTQFGKPVTLSCSQTLNHNVMYWYQQKSSQAPKLLFHYYDKDFNNEADTPDNFQSRRPNTSFCFLDIRSPGLGDTAMYLCATSERITSAKNIQYFGAGTRLSVL.

J is TRBJ2-7 and V is TRBV2; tentative D call: TRBD1 (6 bases). This CDR3 has 14 amino acids. The V end lost 8 bases, the J end lost 6 bases, and 20 bases lay between the germline ends. Germline CDR1 reads SNHLY; CDR2 reads FYNNEI. For the CDR3, the DNA is TGTGCCAGCGGAATCGACAGGTTAGGAACCGAGCAGTACTTC. This encodes CASGIDRLGTEQYF.

J is TRBJ2-2 and V is TRBV7-9, with 7 bases identical to TRBD2. V trimming: 2 bases; J trimming: 1 base; junction bases outside the gene matches: 4. CDR3 length: 16 amino acids. Germline V gives CDR1 SEHNR, CDR2 FQNEAQ (reference sequence). The CDR3 loop is CASSLPGGLNTGELFF. The CDR3 bases are TGTGCCAGCAGCTTACCGGGAGGACTGAACACCGGGGAGCTGTTTTTT.

The genes are TRBV10-3 and TRBJ1-2, with TRBD1 identical over 7 bases. J lost 6 bases, V lost 7 bases, and 11 bases had no gene match. CDR3 length: 14 amino acids. Germline V CDR1 and CDR2: ENHRY, SYGVKD. Here the CDR3 DNA reads TGTGCCATCATCAATCCGGGACAGACGAATGGCTACACCTTC. This gives the protein CAIINPGQTNGYTF.

V is TRBV6-5 and J is TRBJ2-7; perhaps TRBD2 as D (5 bases). CDR3 length equals 13 residues. V lost 6 bases to trimming and J lost 3 bases, with 12 bases between them. Germline V gene lookup returns CDR1 MNHEY and CDR2 SVGAGI. The CDR3 sequence is CASSSLDRYEQYF. The CDR3 DNA is TGTGCCAGCAGCTCACTAGATCGCTACGAGCAGTACTTC.

The rearrangement links TRBV6-6 to TRBJ1-2, with D unresolved. Trimming pared 5 bases from V and 7 bases from J, leaving 17 bases between. This CDR3 region has 14 residues. Germline assignment: CDR1 MNHNY and CDR2 SVGAGI (reference sequence). The DNA of the CDR3 is TGTGCCAGCAGTCCCCAGGAGATCAGAGGTGGCTACACCTTC. Its translation is CASSPQEIRGGYTF.

The chain is built from TRBV7-9 and TRBJ1-6; a weak D match, TRBD1 (5 bases). Germline values: CDR1 SEHNR, CDR2 FQNEAQ (reference sequence). The CDR3 extends over 17 amino acids. The V end was cut by 5 bases, the J end by 1 base, with 15 bases between. Written as DNA, the CDR3 is TGTGCCAGCAGCCGGCCGGGGGGTCTGTCCTATAATTCACCCCTCCACTTT. It encodes CASSRPGGLSYNSPLHF.

The chain carries TRBV29-1 and TRBJ2-7, with TRBD2 identical over 9 bases. There are 14 residues in the CDR3. Germline lookup yields CDR1 SQVTM and CDR2 ANQGSEA. Trimming at V came to 6 bases and at J to 3 bases, leaving 9 bases not matched to a gene. Written as DNA, the CDR3 is TGCAGCGTACGAGGGGCACTAGCGGGCTACGAGCAGTACTTC. Protein product: CSVRGALAGYEQYF.

This clone has only one observation. V usage is TRBV9 and J usage is TRBJ2-6, with D perhaps assigned TRBD1 or TRBD2 (6 bases each). V was clipped by 3 bases and J by 5 bases, with 18 bases between them. The germline V gene encodes CDR1 SGDLS and CDR2 YYNGEE. CDR3 length: 17 amino acids. The CDR3 nucleotides read TGTGCCAGCAGCGGCTCGCTTAAAGGGGGGTGGGCCAACGTCCTGACTTTC. Its protein is CASSGSLKGGWANVLTF. The complete variable domain, with remaining parts taken from reference TRBV9 and TRBJ2-6, reads DSGVTQTPKHLITATGQRVTLRCSPRSGDLSVYWYQQSLDQGLQFLIQYYNGEERAKGNILERFSAQQFPDLHSELNLSSLELGDSALYFCASSGSLKGGWANVLTFGAGSRLTVL.